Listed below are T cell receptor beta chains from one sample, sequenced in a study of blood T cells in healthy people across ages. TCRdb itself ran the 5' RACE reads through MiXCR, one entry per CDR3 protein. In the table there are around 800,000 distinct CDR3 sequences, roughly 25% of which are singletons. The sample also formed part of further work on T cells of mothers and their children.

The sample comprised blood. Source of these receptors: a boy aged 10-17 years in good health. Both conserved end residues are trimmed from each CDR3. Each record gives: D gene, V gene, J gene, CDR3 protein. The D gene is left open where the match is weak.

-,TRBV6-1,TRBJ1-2,ASSEGQAYGYT
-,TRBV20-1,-,SVPPPDYHNEQF
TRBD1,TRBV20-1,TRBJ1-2,SARGLGQDGYT
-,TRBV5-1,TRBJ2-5,ASRSPWGGVGTQY
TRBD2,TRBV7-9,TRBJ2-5,ASSQLNLAGAETQY
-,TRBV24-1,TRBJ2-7,AIKTGDLY
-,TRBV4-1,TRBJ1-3,ASSQGAGGLPGNTIY
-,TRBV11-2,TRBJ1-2,ASSSSKGQNYGYT
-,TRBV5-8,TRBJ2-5,ASSLQGQTQY
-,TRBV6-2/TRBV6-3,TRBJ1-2,ASSYGGSGGYT
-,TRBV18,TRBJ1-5,ASSPLGSGQPQH
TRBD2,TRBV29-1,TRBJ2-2,SAAGGRTGELF
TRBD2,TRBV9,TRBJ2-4,ASSVSSGGLAKNIQY
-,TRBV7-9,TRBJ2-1,ASSHRDL
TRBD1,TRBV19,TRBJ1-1,ASRTGAGTEAF
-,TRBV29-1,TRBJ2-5,SAGLLEETQY
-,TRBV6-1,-,ASQSYEQY
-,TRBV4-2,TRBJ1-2,ASSQEVGSNYGYT
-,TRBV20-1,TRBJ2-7,SAAGSAYEQY
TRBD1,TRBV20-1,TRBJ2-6,SAEQGNGANVLT
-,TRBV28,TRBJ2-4,ASSLPRVWGNIQY
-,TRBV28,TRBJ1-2,ASSFGRRYGYT
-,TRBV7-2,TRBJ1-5,ASSLMAGSNQPQH
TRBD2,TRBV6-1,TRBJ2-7,ASTSGGAYEQY
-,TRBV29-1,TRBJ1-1,SVRRTNTEAF
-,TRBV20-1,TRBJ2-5,SASEGTGRETQY
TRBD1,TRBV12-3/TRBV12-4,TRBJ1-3,ASSLTRDRVALNGNTIY
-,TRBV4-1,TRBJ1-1,ASSQESSPGNTEAF
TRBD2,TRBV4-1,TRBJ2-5,ASSQTSGRQETQY
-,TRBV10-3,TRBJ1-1,AISPEGWGATEAF
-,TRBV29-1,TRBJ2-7,SATLSSYEQY
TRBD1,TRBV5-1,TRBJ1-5,AGSLTGLNQPQH
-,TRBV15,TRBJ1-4,ATSRAPGPGIVEKLF
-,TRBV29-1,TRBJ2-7,SALKGGGRYEQY
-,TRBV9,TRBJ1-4,ASSVTLDEKLF
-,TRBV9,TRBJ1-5,ASSVGSAGNQPQH
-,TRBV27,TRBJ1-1,ASIEGLEAF
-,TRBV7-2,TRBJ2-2,ASSFRRHTGELF
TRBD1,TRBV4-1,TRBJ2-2,ASSPGTGGAGELF
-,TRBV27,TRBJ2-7,ANSLMGGLSSYEQY
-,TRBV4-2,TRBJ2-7,ASSREGENYEQY
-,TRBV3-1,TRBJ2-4,ASSQGNTGFQY
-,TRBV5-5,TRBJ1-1,ASSLDLTRTLRREAF
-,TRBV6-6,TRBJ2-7,ASSSDAYEQY
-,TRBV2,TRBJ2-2,ASSETRNTGELF
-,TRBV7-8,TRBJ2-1,ASSPRTGTQGRY
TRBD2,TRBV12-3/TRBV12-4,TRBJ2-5,ASSPGTSGGRKTQY